This T cell receptor beta chain was captured in a study of blood T cell repertoires in COVID-19. Study as a whole: Spain, Italy and the United States supplied samples that represented acute and convalescent COVID-19. In each case, the material was cDNA or gDNA derived from T cells, B-cell-depleted T cells, or PBMCs.

Per the original data handling: Amplification from reference gene primers served as the basis for estimated nucleated cell counts. TCRdb's table, derived via immunoSEQ multiplex PCR, lists solely in-frame clones and lacks some. V, J and clone size are those of that table, while D and trimming were read from the DNA. The sample has about 320,000 clones, 86% seen once. After removal of 6 bases from V and 2 bases from J, the junction contained 5 bases not matched to a gene. This CDR3 spans 14 amino acids. CDR1 is SGHTA and CDR2 is FQGTGA in the germline V gene. The chain has TRBV7-3 and TRBJ2-3, with 7 bases lining up with TRBD2. Sequenced material: peripheral blood. This sequence was found in a woman aged 45-60 years with acute or convalescent COVID-19. CDR3 sequence (DNA): TGTGCCAGCAGAGCTAGCGGCTTCACAGATACGCAGTATTTT. Translating gives CASRASGFTDTQYF.